This T cell receptor beta chain was identified during a study of control samples from healthy donors and cancer patients. The CDR3 contains 14 residues. V lost 4 bases and J lost 3; bases outside the gene matches: 5. CDR1 LNHDA and CDR2 SQIVND come from the germline V gene (reference sequence). Assay: immunoSEQ multiplex PCR; the TCRdb copy retains only in-frame clones and omits some. The sample shows about 77,000 clones, around 92% of them seen only once. Sequencing was carried out using blood. This TCR was recovered from a woman aged 55-70 years in good health. The J gene is TRBJ1-2, the V gene TRBV19, with TRBD1 matching 7 bases. CDR3 in DNA: TGTGCCAGTAGTACCAAGGGGGCGGACTATGGCTACACCTTC. Residues: CASSTKGADYGYTF. Filled out from reference TRBV19 and TRBJ1-2, the complete variable domain reads DGGITQSPKYLFRKEGQNVTLSCEQNLNHDAMYWYRQDPGQGLRLIYYSQIVNDFQKGDIAEGYSVSREKKESFPLTVTSAQKNPTAFYLCASSTKGADYGYTFGSGTRLTVV.